One sample yielded the 12 T cell receptor beta chains listed below, sequenced in a study of blood T cell repertoires in COVID-19. Only in-frame clones appear in the TCRdb table, and some are missing; sequencing was by immunoSEQ multiplex PCR. Of fewer than 350,000 clones detected, around 85% appear once; the ten largest clones hold less than 2.5%. Material: PBMCs or T cells enriched from blood (not recorded which). These TCRs come from a man in his thirties or forties who had recovered from COVID-19.

The CDR3 nucleotides read TGTGCCAGCAGCCCAGATGATCACAGGGCGAACACTGAAGCTTTCTTT. Translation gives CASSPDDHRANTEAFF. The chain links TRBV7-2 to TRBJ1-1; tentative D call: TRBD1 (6 bases). Germline assignment: CDR1 SGHTA and CDR2 FQGNSA. This CDR3 has 16 amino acids. The V end was cut by 5 bases, the J end by 1 base, with 17 bases between.

This chain joins TRBV9 and TRBJ1-3; 7 nucleotides align to TRBD1. The CDR3 extends over 14 amino acids. V was clipped by 3 bases and J by 2 bases; unmatched bases: 2. From germline, CDR1 is SGDLS and CDR2 YYNGEE. CDR3 nucleotide sequence: TGTGCCAGCAGCGATGGACAGGCTGGAAACACCATATATTTT. Translation gives CASSDGQAGNTIYF.

The CDR3 region has the DNA TGTGCCAGCAGTTACGATCGGGTTGGCTACACCTTC. Translating gives CASSYDRVGYTF. V is TRBV6-5 and J is TRBJ1-2; D not certain. V was trimmed by 2 bases and J by 7 bases, leaving 8 bases between them. CDR1 MNHEY and CDR2 SVGAGI come from the germline V gene. The CDR3 has 12 amino acids.

The chain joins TRBV7-3 to TRBJ2-7; 12 bases match TRBD2. Losses at the gene ends were 2 bases for V and 0 bases for J; bases not matched to a gene: 8. The CDR3 extends over 18 amino acids. Germline CDR1 is SGHTA and CDR2 is FQGTGA. The CDR3 spells CASSLASSGGDYSYEQYF. Here the CDR3 DNA reads TGTGCCAGCAGCTTAGCGTCTAGCGGGGGGGATTACTCCTACGAGCAGTACTTC.

This chain connects TRBV2 to TRBJ1-6, with D possibly TRBD1 on 5 matching bases. The CDR3 sequence is 13 residues long. The ends were cut back, 9 bases at V and 7 bases at J, with 13 bases in the middle. The germline V gene encodes CDR1 SNHLY and CDR2 FYNNEI. CDR3 amino acids: CASKGSENSPLHF. The CDR3, as DNA: TGTGCCAGTAAGGGGTCGGAAAATTCACCCCTCCACTTT.

The chain has TRBV9 and TRBJ1-1; 9 bases agree with TRBD1. CDR1 and CDR2 (germline): SGDLS, YYNGEE. CDR3 length: 17 amino acids. V trimming: 3 bases; J trimming: 1 base; junction bases outside the gene matches: 10. CDR3 in amino acids: CASSAENRGRRNTEAFF. In DNA form, the CDR3 reads TGTGCCAGCAGCGCGGAGAACAGGGGGCGGAGGAACACTGAAGCTTTCTTT. Supplemented by reference TRBV9 and TRBJ1-1, the full variable domain reads DSGVTQTPKHLITATGQRVTLRCSPRSGDLSVYWYQQSLDQGLQFLIQYYNGEERAKGNILERFSAQQFPDLHSELNLSSLELGDSALYFCASSAENRGRRNTEAFFGQGTRLTVV.

This clone came up a few times. The gene calls are TRBV7-3 and TRBJ2-1, with unresolved D. CDR1 and CDR2 from the germline V gene are SGHTA and FQGTGA. V was cut by 1 base and J by 0 bases, with 7 bases left in between. CDR3 length equals 15 residues. CDR3 loop: CASSLSLSSYNEQFF. CDR3 nucleotides: TGTGCCAGCAGCTTAAGCCTTAGCTCCTACAATGAGCAGTTCTTC.

There are a few counts of this clone. V and J are TRBV2 and TRBJ1-2; no clear D. CDR3 length equals 14 residues. Trimming stripped 6 bases from V and 4 bases from J, with 15 bases between. Germline CDR1 reads SNHLY; CDR2 reads FYNNEI. CDR3 sequence (DNA): TGTGCCAGCAGAGACTACTCCCGGACCTATGGCTACACCTTC. Translating gives CASRDYSRTYGYTF.

This clone was detected only once. The chain is built from TRBV11-2 and TRBJ2-6, with D possibly TRBD1 on 6 matching bases. The CDR3 runs to 16 residues. The germline V gene encodes CDR1 SGHAT and CDR2 FQNNGV. Trimming shortened V by 2 bases and J by 2 bases, and 10 bases separated the two germline ends. CDR3 in amino acids: CASSLLQGAGANVLTF. The CDR3 DNA sequence: TGTGCCAGCAGCTTATTACAGGGAGCTGGGGCCAACGTCCTGACTTTC. Using reference TRBV11-2 and TRBJ2-6 for the parts outside the CDR3, the full variable domain is EAGVAQSPRYKIIEKRQSVAFWCNPISGHATLYWYQQILGQGPKLLIQFQNNGVVDDSQLPKDRFSAERLKGVDSTLKIQPAKLEDSAVYLCASSLLQGAGANVLTFGAGSRLTVL.

This chain joins TRBV30 and TRBJ2-2; D not certain. V lost 0 bases and J 6 bases, leaving 14 bases between the germline ends. The CDR3 has 15 amino acids. Per germline, CDR1 GTSNPN and CDR2 SVGIG (reference sequence). Here the CDR3 reads CAWSVGVRRAGELFF. The CDR3, as DNA: TGTGCCTGGAGTGTAGGAGTAAGGCGTGCCGGGGAGCTGTTTTTT.

The chain combines TRBV7-9 with TRBJ2-1, with 7 bases fitting TRBD2. CDR3 size: 13 residues. V lost 2 bases, J lost 6 bases, and 1 base stayed unmatched. Looked up from germline, CDR1 is SEHNR and CDR2 is FQNEAQ (reference sequence). DNA of the CDR3: TGTGCCAGCAGCTTAACTAGCGTCAATGAGCAGTTCTTC. It specifies CASSLTSVNEQFF.

V and J are TRBV20-1 and TRBJ2-7, with D maybe TRBD1 (6 bases). The V and J ends lost 6 bases and 11 bases respectively, with 11 bases between them. CDR3 length: 9 amino acids. Per the germline V gene, CDR1 is DFQATT and CDR2 is SNEGSKA (reference sequence). Written as DNA, the CDR3 is TGCAGTGCCAAGACAGGAAAGTACTTC. As protein: CSAKTGKYF.